The subject of this entry is one T cell receptor beta chain. Its specificity is unknown. The CDR3 runs to 21 residues. Trimming at V came to 0 bases and at J to 0 bases, leaving 17 bases not matched to a gene. Germline CDR1 is SGHKS and CDR2 is YYEKEE (reference sequence). The data are from a study of T cell repertoires in cytomegalovirus infection. Study information: Public TCR beta signatures marked donors with CMV infection and the matching HLA.

Study outcomes and limitations: Identification of carriers of CMV plus the relevant HLA was performed using cumulative public TCR beta family frequency. Dominating the ex vivo response were TCR beta clonotypes that were CMV-specific and HLA-C-restricted.

TCRdb called the reads again in MiXCR, with one record for every CDR3 protein. This sample carries around 530,000 distinct CDR3 sequences, more than 20% of them seen once, and the ten largest clones take 13%. V and J are TRBV5-5 and TRBJ1-2; TRBD1 matches at 10 bases. The sample was PBMCs. The source is a human donor in good health (CMV status not recorded). Some clones in this sample may be carry-over from other donors' samples. The CDR3 coding sequence is TGTGCCAGCAGCTTGGAAGAGGCGGGACAGGGGCGACCTTCGACTAACTATGGCTACACCTTC. Translation: CASSLEEAGQGRPSTNYGYTF.